The rows below give T cell receptor beta chains drawn from one sample of a study of T cells in Graves' hyperthyroidism and ophthalmopathy. TCRdb redid the calling of the multiplex PCR reads with MiXCR, one entry per CDR3 protein. The sample yields 500,000 or so distinct CDR3 sequences, over 15% seen once. Sequenced sample: blood. The receptors were sampled from a woman in her late teens or twenties with Graves' ophthalmopathy. The CDR3 runs from the conserved cysteine through the conserved F or W.

j_call v_call cdr3_aa
TRBJ1-6 TRBV6-4 CASSDMQNSPLHF
TRBJ2-1 TRBV28 CASNTQGQKQFF
TRBJ2-2 TRBV9 CASSPGLALNTGELFF
TRBJ2-5 TRBV11-2 CASSLGPGSSAAPAGETQYF
TRBJ2-7 TRBV6-1 CASRRTGLYEQYF
TRBJ2-5 TRBV6-1 CASSSGPTFWETQYF
TRBJ2-3 TRBV18 CASSTSSGYSTDTQYF
TRBJ1-1 TRBV7-3 CASSSSGNTEAFF
TRBJ1-1 TRBV6-5 CASSYAGHGNTEAFF
TRBJ2-7 TRBV30 CAWSQGTSGTYEQYF
TRBJ2-3 TRBV27 CASSQYDGPQYF
TRBJ2-3 TRBV10-3 CAIRDAFGGLTDTQYF
TRBJ1-4 TRBV28 CASSPGQGGKLFF
TRBJ1-2 TRBV30 CAWTREESYTF
TRBJ2-1 TRBV29-1 CSVELGIRNEQFF
TRBJ1-5 TRBV20-1 CSDRRRGSNQPQHF
TRBJ2-7 TRBV20-1 CSARGSDYYEQYF
TRBJ2-3 TRBV3-1 CASSQVSSDTQYF
TRBJ1-2 TRBV27 CASSPQGQGLWGYTF
TRBJ1-4 TRBV9 CASSLPGQSEKLFF
TRBJ2-7 TRBV4-3 CASSQEALLAGGEQYF
TRBJ2-7 TRBV24-1 CATSDSSSGPYEQYF
TRBJ2-7 TRBV28 CASIPAGVYEQYF
TRBJ2-5 TRBV7-9 CASSPTTGVLQETQYF
TRBJ2-1 TRBV15 CATHDRGRPNEQFF
TRBJ2-7 TRBV20-1 CSAPMTSGGLLTGQYF
TRBJ2-5 TRBV12-3/TRBV12-4 CASGQALRDRVEETQYF
TRBJ2-1 TRBV29-1 CSVGKGQGDHNEQFF
TRBJ2-1 TRBV9 CASSPQVASDEQFF
TRBJ2-1 TRBV5-1 CASSSGTGFFLEQFF
TRBJ1-2 TRBV20-1 CSASPLEGLYGYTF
TRBJ2-7 TRBV6-2/TRBV6-3 CASSPGLAGVVYEQYF
TRBJ2-1 TRBV10-2 CASSEFGDPYYNEQFF
TRBJ2-1 TRBV18 CASSSRSDILGGNEQFF
TRBJ1-1 TRBV5-1 CASSFGGVMNTEAFF
TRBJ1-2 TRBV7-9 CASSRPDRGSSGYGYTF
TRBJ2-1 TRBV20-1 CSASGTSGRNEQFF
TRBJ1-1 TRBV12-5 CASGLAPSPTGEAFF
TRBJ1-1 TRBV9 CASTFRAEDTEAFF
TRBJ2-1 TRBV6-1 CAIAPQKGGHNEQFF
TRBJ2-7 TRBV9 CASSVVGAYTYEQYF
TRBJ1-1 TRBV7-2 CASSLMAAGNTKAFF
TRBJ2-1 TRBV19 CASRMVGVLDNEQFF
TRBJ1-2 TRBV20-1 CSAREDYGYTF
TRBJ2-3 TRBV5-1 CASNPGGGRNYGDTQYF
TRBJ2-3 TRBV24-1 CATSNRGDTQYF
TRBJ1-1 TRBV18 CASSPIPRVFRAFF
TRBJ2-7 TRBV28 CASRGQETYEQYF
TRBJ1-1 TRBV29-1 CSVGTGGTEAFF
TRBJ1-3 TRBV4-2 CASSQVGTASGNTIYF
TRBJ2-3 TRBV19 CASSRRAGTDTQYF
TRBJ2-5 TRBV4-1 CASRKSRQETQYF
TRBJ1-5 TRBV5-1 CASSQGDNQPQHF
TRBJ1-5 TRBV7-8 CASSPVGQGDQPQHF